One sample yielded the 8 T cell receptor beta chains listed below, sequenced in a study of T cells in Graves' hyperthyroidism and ophthalmopathy. Amplified regions were TCR beta CDR3 sequences from RNA transcripts. Primed by the HTBI set, a first-round RT-PCR was run on the TCR CDR3. TCRdb called the multiplex PCR reads again in MiXCR, with one record for every CDR3 protein. The data show around 400,000 distinct CDR3 sequences, approximately 13% seen once. The material sequenced was blood. Receptors were obtained from a woman between 18 and 29 years old with Graves' hyperthyroidism.

CDR3 sequence reads: CASSWGGGGVSYEQYF. The CDR3, as DNA: TGTGCCAGCAGCTGGGGGGGGGGGGGTGTATCCTACGAGCAGTACTTC. The genes are TRBV11-2 and TRBJ2-7, with 7 bases lining up with TRBD2. The CDR3 sequence is 16 residues long. CDR1 and CDR2 (germline): SGHAT, FQNNGV. Trimming cost V 4 bases and J 1 base; bases outside gene matches: 10.

This clonotype was seen only a few times. Because the CDR3 is missing its conserved closing phenylalanine or tryptophan, this is likely a read error. V and J are TRBV7-2 and TRBJ1-4; 8 bases are shared with TRBD1. CDR3 size: 16 residues. J lost 5 bases, V lost 2 bases, and 7 bases had no gene match. Germline V lookup: CDR1 SGHTA, CDR2 FQGNSA. The chain's CDR3 is CASSLTRTGLNEKLFS. Here the CDR3 DNA reads TGTGCCAGCAGCTTAACTAGGACAGGGTTAAATGAAAAACTGTTTTCT.

There are many counts of this clonotype. This chain connects TRBV28 to TRBJ2-7, with 10 bases lining up with TRBD1. Looked up from germline, CDR1 is MDHEN and CDR2 is SYDVKM. V lost 2 bases to trimming and J lost 5 bases; unmatched junction nucleotides: 3. This CDR3 is built from 14 residues. The CDR3 region has the DNA TGTGCCAGCAGTTTAGGGACAGGGGACAACGAGCAGTACTTC. It translates to CASSLGTGDNEQYF.

This clonotype showed up many times. This sequence joins TRBV28 and TRBJ1-3; no definite D call. CDR3 length equals 18 residues. V lost 6 bases and J 0 bases, leaving 21 bases between the germline ends. Germline V gene sequence: CDR1 MDHEN, CDR2 SYDVKM. The CDR3 sequence is CASRFDPDFPNSGNTIYF. As DNA, the CDR3 is TGTGCCAGCAGATTCGACCCCGATTTTCCAAACTCTGGAAACACCATATATTTT.

The chain has TRBV27 and TRBJ2-1, with a weak D call TRBD1 (5 bases). The CDR3 contains 16 residues. V was cut by 5 bases and J by 3 bases, with 17 bases left in between. The germline CDR1 and CDR2 sequences are MNHEY and SMNVEV (reference sequence). The CDR3 DNA sequence: TGTGCCAGCAGTCCGTCAGGGATTTGGGACTACAATGAGCAGTTCTTC. Protein product: CASSPSGIWDYNEQFF.

V usage is TRBV20-1 and J usage is TRBJ2-3, with 13 nucleotides matching TRBD2. Germline loops: CDR1 DFQATT, CDR2 SNEGSKA (reference sequence). CDR3 length equals 16 residues. Losses at the gene ends were 5 bases for V and 0 bases for J; bases not matched to a gene: 5. CDR3 sequence: CSAGLAGETSTDTQYF. The DNA of the CDR3 is TGCAGTGCTGGACTAGCGGGGGAAACTAGCACAGATACGCAGTATTTT.

This clonotype was counted a few times. V and J are TRBV5-5 and TRBJ1-2; D unclear. The V gene lost 5 bases and the J gene lost 0 bases, with 11 bases spanning the gap. The CDR3 totals 14 residues. Germline lookup yields CDR1 SGHKS and CDR2 YYEKEE (reference sequence). CDR3 residues: CASSFGPSNYGYTF. The CDR3 DNA reads TGTGCCAGCAGTTTCGGGCCGTCTAACTATGGCTACACCTTC.

At least ten counts were recorded for this clonotype. The V and J genes are TRBV28 and TRBJ1-5; 9 nucleotides align to TRBD1. CDR1 MDHEN and CDR2 SYDVKM come from the germline V gene. Unmatched junction bases numbered 9, after V lost 5 bases and J lost 1 base. The CDR3 consists of 17 residues. In DNA form, the CDR3 reads TGTGCCAGCAGTGGGGTTCCCGGACAGGGGAGCAATCAGCCCCAGCATTTT. Translated: CASSGVPGQGSNQPQHF.